The 14 T cell receptor beta chains below come from one sample, sequenced in a study of cytomegalovirus exposure and HLA in healthy donors. The method was immunoSEQ multiplex PCR; TCRdb's version includes in-frame clones alone and lacks a portion of them. Here the sample spans over 75,000 clones, roughly 93% being singletons. The sample was PBMCs. Source of these receptors: a man aged 25-45 years in good health and CMV-seronegative.

The chain carries TRBV15 and TRBJ1-2, with a possible D match to TRBD1 (6 bases). CDR1 LNHNV and CDR2 YYDKDF come from the germline V gene (reference sequence). Deletions cut 8 bases from V and 1 base from J, with 11 bases between. The CDR3 is 13 residues long. The CDR3 sequence: CATSQGINYGYTF. For the CDR3, the DNA is TGTGCCACCTCTCAGGGGATTAACTATGGCTACACCTTC.

The CDR3 DNA sequence: TGTGCCAGCAGCCAAGGAGGACTAGCGGAAGAAGAGACCCAGTACTTC. Translated, it gives CASSQGGLAEEETQYF. The rearrangement joins TRBV4-2 to TRBJ2-5; 10 bases align to TRBD2. The germline CDR1 and CDR2 sequences are LGHNA and YNFKEQ. V dropped 1 base and J dropped 3; count of bases not matched to a gene: 5. The CDR3 extends over 16 amino acids.

The V gene is TRBV28, the J gene TRBJ1-2; a weak D match, TRBD1 (6 bases). This CDR3 has 12 residues. Germline V CDR1 and CDR2: MDHEN, SYDVKM. The ends were cut back, 9 bases at V and 5 bases at J, with 13 bases in the middle. CDR3 sequence reads: CASYQGRYGYTF. CDR3 nucleotides: TGTGCCAGTTACCAGGGGCGGTATGGCTACACCTTC.

The rearrangement links TRBV30 to TRBJ2-5; D not certain. The V end lost 3 bases, the J end lost 5 bases, and 13 bases lay between the germline ends. The CDR3 spans 13 residues. CDR1 and CDR2 (germline): GTSNPN, SVGIG (reference sequence). CDR3 sequence: CAWSLPGSETQYF. DNA for the CDR3: TGTGCCTGGAGCCTACCGGGTAGTGAGACCCAGTACTTC.

This rearrangement joins TRBV28 to TRBJ1-2; the D gene is possibly TRBD1 (5 bases). Germline V gives CDR1 MDHEN, CDR2 SYDVKM. The V end lost 6 bases, the J end lost 4 bases, and 33 bases lay between the germline ends. This CDR3 has 20 amino acids. The DNA of the CDR3 is TGTGCCAGCAGAACAACAAGTTTAAAGGATCGTGGCAGGGCTGGCTATGGCTACACCTTC. It yields the protein CASRTTSLKDRGRAGYGYTF.

The CDR3 DNA reads TGTGCCAGCAGCTTAGGCCAGGGGCCAGAGACCCAGTACTTC. Protein sequence: CASSLGQGPETQYF. This sequence joins TRBV7-6 and TRBJ2-5, with D tentatively TRBD1 (6 bases). V was shortened by 1 base and J by 4 bases, with 10 bases between the two germline ends. The CDR3 extends over 14 amino acids. CDR1 SGHVS and CDR2 FNYEAQ come from the germline V gene.

The chain employs TRBV2 and TRBJ1-5; unclear D gene. V was clipped by 2 bases and J by 2 bases, with 16 bases between them. Germline-derived CDR1 and CDR2 are SNHLY and FYNNEI. This CDR3 is 17 amino acids long. The CDR3, as DNA: TGTGCCAGCAGTGAATCCTTCGGGGTTTATGGCAATCAGCCCCAGCATTTT. Its translation is CASSESFGVYGNQPQHF.

V gene TRBV14 combines with J gene TRBJ1-1, with D perhaps TRBD1 (5 bases). Germline V lookup: CDR1 SGHDN, CDR2 FVKESK. CDR3 length equals 15 residues. The V and J ends lost 1 base and 4 bases respectively, with 13 bases between them. This CDR3 is CASSQVTGLGTEAFF. The DNA of the CDR3 is TGTGCCAGCAGCCAAGTAACAGGATTAGGCACTGAAGCTTTCTTT.

The chain has TRBV6-6 and TRBJ2-1; no definite D call. The CDR3 runs to 13 residues. Germline V gene lookup returns CDR1 MNHNY and CDR2 SVGAGI (reference sequence). Trimming took off 0 bases at V and 8 bases at J, with 8 bases between the two ends. The CDR3 protein is CASSYSQFYEQFF. The CDR3 region has the DNA TGTGCCAGCAGTTACTCACAGTTCTATGAGCAGTTCTTC.

J is TRBJ2-3 and V is TRBV2; 12 positions match TRBD2. J gave up 0 bases and V 6 bases, and 19 bases lay outside the gene matches. The CDR3 totals 21 residues. CDR1 SNHLY and CDR2 FYNNEI come from the germline V gene. CDR3 in amino acids: CASSGARRASGGARSTDTQYF. The CDR3 coding sequence is TGTGCCAGCAGCGGGGCAAGGCGGGCTAGCGGGGGGGCGCGGAGCACAGATACGCAGTATTTT.

This chain connects TRBV9 to TRBJ1-4; D is undetermined. The CDR3 is made up of 12 amino acids. V gave up 7 bases and J gave up 3 bases, with 7 bases separating them. The V gene's germline CDR1 is SGDLS and CDR2 YYNGEE. Here the CDR3 reads CASGGSNEKLFF. DNA for the CDR3: TGTGCCAGCGGAGGATCTAATGAAAAACTGTTTTTT.

The rearrangement links TRBV9 to TRBJ2-3; TRBD2 agrees at 11 bases. The CDR3 totals 15 residues. CDR1 is SGDLS and CDR2 is YYNGEE in the germline V gene. After removal of 0 bases from V and 5 bases from J, the junction contained 2 bases not matched to a gene. The CDR3 region is CASSVAGTSGDTQYF. DNA for the CDR3: TGTGCCAGCAGCGTAGCTGGGACTAGCGGAGATACGCAGTATTTT.

This chain links TRBV9 with TRBJ2-7; D ambiguous. Trimming left V 0 bases short and J 4 bases short, with 8 bases between. Germline values: CDR1 SGDLS, CDR2 YYNGEE. The CDR3 has 13 residues. The CDR3 is CASSVDVSYEQYF. DNA of the CDR3: TGTGCCAGCAGCGTAGATGTCAGTTACGAGCAGTACTTC. The variable domain in full, completed from reference TRBV9 and TRBJ2-7, reads DSGVTQTPKHLITATGQRVTLRCSPRSGDLSVYWYQQSLDQGLQFLIQYYNGEERAKGNILERFSAQQFPDLHSELNLSSLELGDSALYFCASSVDVSYEQYFGPGTRLTVT.

This chain joins TRBV19 and TRBJ1-3; D is unresolved. The CDR3 contains 11 residues. V dropped 11 bases and J dropped 0 bases, with 5 bases sitting between them. The germline V gene encodes CDR1 LNHDA and CDR2 SQIVND (reference sequence). CDR3 DNA: TGTGCCGTCTACTCTGGAAACACCATATATTTT. Translation: CAVYSGNTIYF.